Below, one TCR beta chain is given with its context. As yet, its antigen is unknown. This record comes from a study of shared clonotypes between healthy human individuals. CDR1 is LGHNA, CDR2 YSLEER, per germline. This CDR3 comprises 17 residues. Trimming took off 0 bases at V and 5 bases at J, with 19 bases between the two ends. Study-level findings and limits: Across subsets, estimated richness was generally greater for naive than for memory populations. An effect of sequencing depth on clonotype sharing among donors was expected.

What CD8 memory combined were CD45RO+ cells and CCR7-negative CD45RA+ TemRA cells. Each cell subset's genomic DNA was divided evenly among several immunoSEQ plates. The table came from immunoSEQ multiplex PCR; TCRdb's copy has only in-frame clones and leaves some out. In the table there are 600,000 to 750,000 clones, 90% of which are singletons. The rearrangement joins TRBV4-3 to TRBJ2-5; maybe TRBD2 (6 bases). The TCR originated in a man aged 18 to 30 in good health. Some clones in this sample may be carry-over from other donors' samples. The sequencing input was memory CD8+ T cells from PBMCs. The subset was: CD45RO+ cells pooled with CCR7-negative TemRA cells. CDR3 amino acids: CASSQDRDLLRVETQYF. The CDR3 nucleotides read TGCGCCAGCAGCCAAGATCGGGACTTATTGCGGGTGGAGACCCAGTACTTC.